This entry features one T cell receptor (beta chain) sequence. The antigen is undetermined. The CDR3 has 14 amino acids. V was cut by 3 bases and J by 2 bases, with 13 bases left in between. Germline values: CDR1 SQVTM, CDR2 ANQGSEA. This sample was included in a study of OX40 agonist ivuxolimab in advanced cancers. Study summary: Patients took ivuxolimab, an agonistic anti-OX40 (CD134) antibody. Antecedent anti-PD-1, anti-PD-L1 or anti-CTLA-4 therapy was permissible, with roughly 40% having received some. General study points: Low normalized clonal expansion also occurred in some nonresponding patients. In the 0.1-3.0 mg/kg groups, partial responders showed among the lowest expansion.

Measured with immunoSEQ multiplex PCR; TCRdb has only the in-frame clones, and not every one. The sample yields roughly 70,000 clones, 70% to 90% seen once. This specimen was CD4+ or CD8+ T cells sorted from blood, taken in a trial of the OX40 agonist ivuxolimab. The V and J genes are TRBV29-1 and TRBJ1-2; the D gene is possibly TRBD1 (6 bases). The TCR originated in an adult with an advanced solid tumor such as melanoma, head and neck, liver or kidney cancer. As DNA, the CDR3 is TGCAGCGTTGATCTGTCAGGGGACAACTATGGCTACACCTTC. Translation: CSVDLSGDNYGYTF.